What follows describes a single TCR beta chain. Its specificity is unknown. They got blood RNA out of unsorted whole blood and also pulled out germline DNA. The patients carried chronic HBV infection and had received no treatment. This entry is derived from a study of tumor-infiltrating lymphocytes in primary liver carcinoma. Study-level points and caveats: Tumor top-250-clone fraction significantly exceeded that of blood (p = 0.039). Bulk unsorted sampling precluded comparing CD4+ and CD8+ repertoires. Less overlap was seen in tumor-adjacent and tumor-blood pairs than in tumor region pairs.

Total RNA amounting to 500 ng was the source from which TCR beta cDNA was made with a constant-region primer. ARM-PCR was slightly modified, and three nested multiplex PCR rounds with it gave rise to the TCR beta libraries. Amplification in the first two PCR rounds was performed using TRBV1-TRBV30 forward primers and a C-beta reverse primer for around 10 cycles each. TCRdb reanalysed the multiplex PCR reads using MiXCR and keeps one entry per CDR3 protein. The sample holds fewer than 400,000 distinct CDR3 sequences; 65% are singletons and the top ten take about 8.4%. V trimming: 2 bases; J trimming: 9 bases; junction bases outside the gene matches: 16. Germline V gives CDR1 LNHNV, CDR2 YYDKDF (reference sequence). The CDR3 is made up of 18 amino acids.

Sequenced input: peripheral blood. This TCR was recovered from a man in his forties or fifties with primary liver carcinoma and hepatitis B virus infection. This chain joins TRBV15 and TRBJ2-1; 10 bases align to TRBD1. Here the CDR3 DNA reads TGTGCCACCAGCAGACCCGGGACAGGGGCCCTAATTTACGGTGAGCAGTTCTTC. This codes for CATSRPGTGALIYGEQFF.